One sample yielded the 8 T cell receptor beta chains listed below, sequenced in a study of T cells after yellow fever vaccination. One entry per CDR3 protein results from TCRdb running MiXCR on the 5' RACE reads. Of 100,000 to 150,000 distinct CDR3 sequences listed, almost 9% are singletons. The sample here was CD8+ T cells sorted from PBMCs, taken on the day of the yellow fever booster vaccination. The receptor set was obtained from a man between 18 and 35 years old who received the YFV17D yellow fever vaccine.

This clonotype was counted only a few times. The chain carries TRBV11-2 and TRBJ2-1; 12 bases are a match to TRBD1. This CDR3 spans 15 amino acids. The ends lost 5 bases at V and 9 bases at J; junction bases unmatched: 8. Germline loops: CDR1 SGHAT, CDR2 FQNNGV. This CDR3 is CASSQEGQGAGEQFF. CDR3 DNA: TGTGCCAGCAGCCAGGAGGGACAGGGGGCTGGTGAGCAGTTCTTC.

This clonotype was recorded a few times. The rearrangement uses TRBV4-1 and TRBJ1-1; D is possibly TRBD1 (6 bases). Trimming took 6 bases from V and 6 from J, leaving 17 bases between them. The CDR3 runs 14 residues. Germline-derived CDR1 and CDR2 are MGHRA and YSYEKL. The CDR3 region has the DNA TGCGCCAGCAGGCCGGGGACAATACGGGCTGAAGCTTTCTTT. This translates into CASRPGTIRAEAFF.

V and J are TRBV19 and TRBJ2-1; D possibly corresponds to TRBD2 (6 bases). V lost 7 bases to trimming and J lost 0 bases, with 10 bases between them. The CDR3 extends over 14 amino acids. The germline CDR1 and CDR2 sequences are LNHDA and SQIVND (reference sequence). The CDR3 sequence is CASNGGASYNEQFF. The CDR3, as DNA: TGTGCCAGTAATGGCGGGGCCTCCTACAATGAGCAGTTCTTC.

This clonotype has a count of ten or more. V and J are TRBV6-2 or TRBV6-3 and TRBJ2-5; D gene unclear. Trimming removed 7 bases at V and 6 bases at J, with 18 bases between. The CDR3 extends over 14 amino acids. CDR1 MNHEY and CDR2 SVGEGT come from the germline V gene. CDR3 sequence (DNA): TGTGCCAGCACTCCCACGGGTAGCATGAAGACCCAGTACTTC. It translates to CASTPTGSMKTQYF.

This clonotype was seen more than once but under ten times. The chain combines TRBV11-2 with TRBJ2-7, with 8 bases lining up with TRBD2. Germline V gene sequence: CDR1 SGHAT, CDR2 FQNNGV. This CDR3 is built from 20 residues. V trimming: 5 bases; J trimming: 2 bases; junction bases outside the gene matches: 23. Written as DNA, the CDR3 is TGTGCCAGCAGCCCAACCCTCGGGAGGCAGAAGCCGGGACTAGCCTACGAGCAGTACTTC. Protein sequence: CASSPTLGRQKPGLAYEQYF.

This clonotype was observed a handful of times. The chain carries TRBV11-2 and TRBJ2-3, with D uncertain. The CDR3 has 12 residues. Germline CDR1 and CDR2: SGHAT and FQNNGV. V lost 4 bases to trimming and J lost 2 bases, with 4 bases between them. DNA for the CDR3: TGTGCCAGCAGCTCGACCACAGATACGCAGTATTTT. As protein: CASSSTTDTQYF.

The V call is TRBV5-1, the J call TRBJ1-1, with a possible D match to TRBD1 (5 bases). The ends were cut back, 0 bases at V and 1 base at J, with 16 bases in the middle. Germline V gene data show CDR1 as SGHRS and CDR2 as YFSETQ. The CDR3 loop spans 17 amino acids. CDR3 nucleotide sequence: TGCGCCAGCAGCTTGGGGGCATATTGGACAACGAACACTGAAGCTTTCTTT. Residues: CASSLGAYWTTNTEAFF.

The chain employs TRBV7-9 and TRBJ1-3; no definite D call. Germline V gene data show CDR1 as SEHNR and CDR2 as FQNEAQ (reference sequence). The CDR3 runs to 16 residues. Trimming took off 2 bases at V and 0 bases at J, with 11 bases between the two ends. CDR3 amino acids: CASSLIVRDSGNTIYF. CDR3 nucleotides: TGTGCCAGCAGCTTAATTGTCAGAGACTCTGGAAACACCATATATTTT.